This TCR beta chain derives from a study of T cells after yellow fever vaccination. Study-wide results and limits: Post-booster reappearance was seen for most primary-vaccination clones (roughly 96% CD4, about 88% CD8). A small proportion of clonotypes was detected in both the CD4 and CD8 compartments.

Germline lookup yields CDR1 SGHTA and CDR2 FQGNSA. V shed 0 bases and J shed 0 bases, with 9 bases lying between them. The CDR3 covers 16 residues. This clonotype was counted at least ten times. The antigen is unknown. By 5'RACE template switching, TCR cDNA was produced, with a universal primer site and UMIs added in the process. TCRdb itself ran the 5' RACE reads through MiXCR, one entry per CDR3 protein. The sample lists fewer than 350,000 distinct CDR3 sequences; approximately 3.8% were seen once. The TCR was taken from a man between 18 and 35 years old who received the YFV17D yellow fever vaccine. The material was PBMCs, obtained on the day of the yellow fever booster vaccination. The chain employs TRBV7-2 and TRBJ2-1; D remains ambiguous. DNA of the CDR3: TGTGCCAGCAGCTTAGCGGCCAGTAGCTCCTACAATGAGCAGTTCTTC. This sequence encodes CASSLAASSSYNEQFF. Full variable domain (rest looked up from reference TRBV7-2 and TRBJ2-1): GAGVSQSPSNKVTEKGKDVELRCDPISGHTALYWYRQSLGQGLEFLIYFQGNSAPDKSGLPSDRFSAERTGGSVSTLTIQRTQQEDSAVYLCASSLAASSSYNEQFFGPGTRLTVL.